The 20 T cell receptor beta chains presented below share a single source sample, sequenced in a study of cytomegalovirus exposure and HLA in healthy donors. Assay used: immunoSEQ multiplex PCR; TCRdb lists only in-frame clones, some missing. This sample carries about 110,000 clones, over 75% of them seen once, and the ten largest clones take about 2.9%. Sequenced input: PBMCs. Receptors were obtained from a woman under 30 in good health and CMV-seronegative.

V and J are TRBV2 and TRBJ2-3, with 7 bases identical to TRBD1. CDR1 and CDR2 (germline): SNHLY, FYNNEI. The CDR3 runs 16 residues. The V segment lost 2 bases and the J segment 7 bases; nucleotides outside the gene matches: 12. CDR3 sequence reads: CASSEKGGGLLNTQYF. CDR3 sequence (DNA): TGTGCCAGCAGTGAAAAAGGGGGCGGGTTGTTAAATACGCAGTATTTT.

The chain links TRBV27 to TRBJ1-5; D not certain. Trimming took off 8 bases at V and 10 bases at J, with 6 bases between the two ends. Germline V lookup: CDR1 MNHEY, CDR2 SMNVEV (reference sequence). This CDR3 region has 9 residues. The CDR3 nucleotides read TGTGCCAGCCCCTCCCCCCAGCATTTT. Amino acid sequence: CASPSPQHF.

This clone has a handful of counts. The genes are TRBV4-1 and TRBJ1-1; TRBD1 matches 7 bases. The CDR3 totals 14 residues. J lost 5 bases, V lost 3 bases, and 6 bases had no gene match. From germline, CDR1 is MGHRA and CDR2 YSYEKL. The DNA for the CDR3 is TGCGCCAGCAGCCAGCAGGGGGAAAGGACTGAAGCTTTCTTT. Translating it yields CASSQQGERTEAFF.

The genes are TRBV25-1 and TRBJ2-7, with 7 bases that match TRBD1. The CDR3 covers 16 residues. The trim removed 2 bases at V and 1 base at J, leaving 8 bases unmatched. Germline lookup yields CDR1 MGHDK and CDR2 SYGVNS. DNA for the CDR3: TGTGCCAGCAGTGAAATACCCCAGGGGGAGTCCTACGAGCAGTACTTC. Protein: CASSEIPQGESYEQYF.

The rearrangement joins TRBV18 to TRBJ1-4, with D hard to call. V shed 3 bases and J shed 5 bases, with 7 bases lying between them. Per germline, CDR1 KGHSH and CDR2 LQKENI. The CDR3 spans 13 residues. The CDR3 nucleotides read TGTGCCAGCTCACCCGGGTTGAATGAAAAACTGTTTTTT. Its translation is CASSPGLNEKLFF.

This chain links TRBV27 with TRBJ1-2; perhaps TRBD1 as D (5 bases). Trimming removed 5 bases from V and 0 bases from J, with 16 bases in between. This CDR3 is 16 amino acids long. Germline loops: CDR1 MNHEY, CDR2 SMNVEV (reference sequence). In DNA, the CDR3 is TGTGCCAGCAGTCCACGGGGGGGGGACGCTAACTATGGCTACACCTTC. Translation: CASSPRGGDANYGYTF.

V and J are TRBV7-9 and TRBJ2-7, with a tentative D call TRBD2 (5 bases). The CDR3 loop spans 15 amino acids. The V gene lost 5 bases and the J gene lost 7 bases, with 21 bases spanning the gap. CDR1 is SEHNR, CDR2 FQNEAQ, per germline (reference sequence). The CDR3 DNA sequence: TGTGCCAGCAGCCCCCTCCGCCCGAGCTCGGGGGAGCAGTACTTC. It codes for CASSPLRPSSGEQYF.

This chain joins TRBV25-1 and TRBJ2-7; D might be TRBD2 (8 bases). Germline V lookup: CDR1 MGHDK, CDR2 SYGVNS. With 5 bases removed from V and 2 bases from J, the gap between germline ends came to 19 bases. The CDR3 is 16 amino acids. The CDR3 DNA follows: TGTGCCAGCAGTACCAGGACTAGCAGGGGGACCTACGAGCAGTACTTC. Translated: CASSTRTSRGTYEQYF.

V is TRBV13 and J is TRBJ2-5, with a weak D call TRBD2 (7 bases). V was pared by 4 bases and J by 5 bases, with 14 bases between. Germline CDR1 is PRHDT and CDR2 is FYEKMQ (reference sequence). There are 14 residues in the CDR3. The CDR3 coding sequence is TGTGCCAGCAGCTCCCGGGGGGCCGGGGAGACCCAGTACTTC. This gives the protein CASSSRGAGETQYF.

The chain links TRBV2 to TRBJ2-1; D call uncertain. Deletions cut 5 bases from V and 7 bases from J, with 9 bases between. CDR3 size: 12 residues. CDR1 SNHLY and CDR2 FYNNEI come from the germline V gene. The CDR3 coding sequence is TGTGCCAGCAGTCCTATCGTGAATGAGCAGTTCTTC. Its protein is CASSPIVNEQFF.

V usage is TRBV9 and J usage is TRBJ2-5; D unresolved. The V end lost 0 bases, the J end lost 0 bases, and 12 bases lay between the germline ends. Germline loops: CDR1 SGDLS, CDR2 YYNGEE. The CDR3 totals 16 residues. CDR3 amino acids: CASSVGEFPYQETQYF. In DNA, the CDR3 is TGTGCCAGCAGCGTAGGCGAGTTCCCTTACCAAGAGACCCAGTACTTC.

This chain links TRBV6-6 with TRBJ2-7; perhaps TRBD2 as D (7 bases). Trimming shortened V by 11 bases and J by 5 bases, and 19 bases separated the two germline ends. Looked up from germline, CDR1 is MNHNY and CDR2 is SVGAGI (reference sequence). The CDR3 spans 13 residues. CDR3 sequence reads: CAAQGGGAHEQYF. CDR3 DNA sequence: TGTGCCGCTCAGGGAGGGGGAGCCCACGAGCAGTACTTC.

This chain joins TRBV29-1 and TRBJ1-5; TRBD1 agrees at 9 bases. The V segment lost 5 bases and the J segment 5 bases; nucleotides outside the gene matches: 7. The CDR3 extends over 14 amino acids. Germline CDR1 is SQVTM and CDR2 is ANQGSEA. The CDR3 DNA reads as TGCAGCGTTCGGACAGGGGCCCCTGATCAGCCCCAGCATTTT. Encoded protein: CSVRTGAPDQPQHF.

The rearrangement uses TRBV10-3 and TRBJ2-7; 7 positions match TRBD1. With V trimmed by 5 bases and J by 1 base, 8 bases remained unmatched. The CDR3 is made up of 15 amino acids. In germline, CDR1 is ENHRY, CDR2 SYGVKD. CDR3: CAISHRGHTSYEQYF. As DNA, the CDR3 is TGTGCCATCAGTCACAGGGGTCACACTTCCTACGAGCAGTACTTC.

This clone occurred a few times. The CDR3 DNA sequence: TGTGCCAGCAGTGAGGTGGCGGGGGGGCCGTCCTACGAGCAGTACTTC. Translation: CASSEVAGGPSYEQYF. This rearrangement joins TRBV2 to TRBJ2-7, with 9 positions matching TRBD2. The germline V gene encodes CDR1 SNHLY and CDR2 FYNNEI. The CDR3 covers 16 residues. The V gene end was trimmed by 3 bases and the J gene end by 1 base; junction bases not matched to a gene: 7.

This clone came up a few times. The chain employs TRBV7-2 and TRBJ1-6; D ambiguous. The CDR3 loop spans 13 amino acids. V was shortened by 1 base and J by 9 bases, with 7 bases between the two germline ends. Germline values: CDR1 SGHTA, CDR2 FQGNSA. The CDR3 nucleotides read TGTGCCAGCAGCTTAGAGAGTACTTCACCCCTCCACTTT. Its protein is CASSLESTSPLHF.

This clone was recorded a few times. The V gene is TRBV6-1, the J gene TRBJ1-4, with TRBD1 identical over 7 bases. Germline values: CDR1 MNHNS, CDR2 SASEGT. V gave up 3 bases and J gave up 8 bases; unmatched junction bases: 6. The CDR3 consists of 14 residues. The CDR3 DNA sequence: TGTGCCAGCAGTGAGGGAACAGGGGCGGAAAAACTGTTTTTT. This codes for CASSEGTGAEKLFF.

J is TRBJ2-7 and V is TRBV28, with 8 bases aligning to TRBD1. CDR1 is MDHEN, CDR2 SYDVKM, per germline. The CDR3 sequence is 15 residues long. Unmatched junction bases numbered 9, after V lost 6 bases and J lost 2 bases. The CDR3 nucleotides read TGTGCCAGCAGCCTACGGGACAGGAAGACCTACGAGCAGTACTTC. Translation: CASSLRDRKTYEQYF.

This clone was observed a single time. The chain recombines TRBV10-3 with TRBJ1-2; D ambiguous. V shed 3 bases and J shed 4 bases, with 21 bases lying between them. The CDR3 is 17 amino acids. Germline V gives CDR1 ENHRY, CDR2 SYGVKD. This CDR3 reads CAISELVSLAETYGYTF. In nucleotides, the CDR3 is TGTGCCATCAGTGAACTAGTTTCGTTGGCGGAAACCTATGGCTACACCTTC.

The chain has TRBV23-1 and TRBJ2-1; 12 bases are a match to TRBD2. TRBV23-1 qualifies as an ORF whose function is uncertain. The length of the CDR3 is 15 residues. Germline trimming cut 8 bases from V and 14 bases from J; bases unmatched to any gene: 16. CDR3 amino acids: CASGPYGRLAGGEFF. CDR3 nucleotides: TGCGCCAGCGGTCCCTACGGCCGTCTAGCGGGGGGGGAGTTCTTC.